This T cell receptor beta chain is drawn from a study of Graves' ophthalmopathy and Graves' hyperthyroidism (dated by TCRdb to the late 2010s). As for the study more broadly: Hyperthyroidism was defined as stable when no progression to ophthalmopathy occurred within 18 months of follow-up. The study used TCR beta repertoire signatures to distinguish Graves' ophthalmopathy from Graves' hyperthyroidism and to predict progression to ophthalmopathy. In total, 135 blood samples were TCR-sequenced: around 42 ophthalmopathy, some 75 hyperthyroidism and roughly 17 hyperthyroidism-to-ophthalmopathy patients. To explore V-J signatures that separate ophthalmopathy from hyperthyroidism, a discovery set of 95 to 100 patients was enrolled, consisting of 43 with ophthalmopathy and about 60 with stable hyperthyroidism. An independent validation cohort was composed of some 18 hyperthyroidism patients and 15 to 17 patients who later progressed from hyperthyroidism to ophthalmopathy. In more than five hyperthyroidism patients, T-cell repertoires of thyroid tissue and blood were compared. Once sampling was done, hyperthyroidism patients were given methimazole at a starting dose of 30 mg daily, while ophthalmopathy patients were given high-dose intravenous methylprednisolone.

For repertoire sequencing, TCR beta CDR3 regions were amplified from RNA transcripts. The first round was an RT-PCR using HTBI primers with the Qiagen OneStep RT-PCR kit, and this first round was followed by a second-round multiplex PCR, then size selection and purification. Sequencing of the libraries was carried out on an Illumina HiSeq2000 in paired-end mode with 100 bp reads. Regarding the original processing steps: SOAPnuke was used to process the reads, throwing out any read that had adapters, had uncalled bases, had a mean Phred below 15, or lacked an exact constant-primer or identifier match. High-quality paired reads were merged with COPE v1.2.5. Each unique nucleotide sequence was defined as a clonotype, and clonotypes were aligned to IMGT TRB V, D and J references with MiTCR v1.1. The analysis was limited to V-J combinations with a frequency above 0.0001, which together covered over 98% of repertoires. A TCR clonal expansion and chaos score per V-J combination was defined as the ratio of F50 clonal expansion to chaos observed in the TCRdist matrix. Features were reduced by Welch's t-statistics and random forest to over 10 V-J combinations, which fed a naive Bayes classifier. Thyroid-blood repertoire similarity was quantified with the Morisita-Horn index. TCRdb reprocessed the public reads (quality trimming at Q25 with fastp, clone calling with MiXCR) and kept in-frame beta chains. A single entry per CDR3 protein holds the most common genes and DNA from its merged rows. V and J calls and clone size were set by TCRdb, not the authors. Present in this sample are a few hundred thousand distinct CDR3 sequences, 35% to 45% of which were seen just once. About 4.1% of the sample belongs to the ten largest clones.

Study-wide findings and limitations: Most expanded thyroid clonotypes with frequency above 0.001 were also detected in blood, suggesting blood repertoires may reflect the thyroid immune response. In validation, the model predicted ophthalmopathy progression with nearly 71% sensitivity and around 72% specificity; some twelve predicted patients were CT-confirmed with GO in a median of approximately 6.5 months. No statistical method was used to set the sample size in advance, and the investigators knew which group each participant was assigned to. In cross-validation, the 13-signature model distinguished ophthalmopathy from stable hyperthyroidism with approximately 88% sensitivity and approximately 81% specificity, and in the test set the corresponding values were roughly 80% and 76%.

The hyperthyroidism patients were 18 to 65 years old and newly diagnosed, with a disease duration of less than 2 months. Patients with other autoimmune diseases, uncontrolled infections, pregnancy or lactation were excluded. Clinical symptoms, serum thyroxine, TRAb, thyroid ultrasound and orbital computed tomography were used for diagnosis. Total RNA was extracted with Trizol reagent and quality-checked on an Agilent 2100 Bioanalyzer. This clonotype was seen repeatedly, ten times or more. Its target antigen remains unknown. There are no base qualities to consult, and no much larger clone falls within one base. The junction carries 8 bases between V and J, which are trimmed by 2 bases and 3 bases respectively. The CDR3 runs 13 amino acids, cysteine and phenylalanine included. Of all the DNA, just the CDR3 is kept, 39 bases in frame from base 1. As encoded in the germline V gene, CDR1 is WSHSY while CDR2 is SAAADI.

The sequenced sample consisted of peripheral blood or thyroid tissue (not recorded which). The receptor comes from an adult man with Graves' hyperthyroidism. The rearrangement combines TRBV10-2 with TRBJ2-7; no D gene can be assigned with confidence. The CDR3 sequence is CASSEKGRYEQYF. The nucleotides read TGCGCCAGCAGTGAGAAGGGCCGCTACGAGCAGTACTTC.